This is a list of T cell receptor beta chains from one sample in a study of identical twins. TCRdb reanalysed the 5' RACE reads using MiXCR and keeps one entry per CDR3 protein. The repertoire holds about 730,000 distinct CDR3 sequences, with 21% as singletons. The same data also contributed to another study, on T cells expressing NK-cell markers.

Material: PBMCs. The origin of the receptors is a woman under 30 in good health. Both conserved end residues are part of each CDR3. D genes are given only for firm matches. Clone size is given for some rows only: seen once, a few or many times, or a class if the clone is expanded.

J gene: TRBJ2-1
V gene: TRBV20-1
clone size: .
D gene: TRBD1
CDR3 protein: CSAPGTAFNEQFF
CDR3 DNA: TGCAGTGCCCCGGGGACAGCCTTCAATGAGCAGTTCTTC

J gene: TRBJ2-3
V gene: TRBV3-1
clone size: .
D gene: .
CDR3 protein: CASSHYRDTQYF
CDR3 DNA: TGTGCCAGCAGCCACTACAGGGATACGCAGTATTTT

J gene: TRBJ2-1
V gene: TRBV4-2
clone size: few
D gene: TRBD2
CDR3 protein: CASSQDEGTSTPWEQFF
CDR3 DNA: TGTGCCAGCAGCCAAGATGAGGGGACTAGCACACCTTGGGAGCAGTTCTTC

J gene: TRBJ1-2
V gene: TRBV12-3/TRBV12-4
clone size: .
D gene: .
CDR3 protein: CASSLAGKRGGYTF
CDR3 DNA: TGTGCCAGCAGTTTAGCCGGGAAGAGAGGTGGCTACACCTTC

J gene: TRBJ2-1
V gene: TRBV20-1
clone size: .
D gene: .
CDR3 protein: CSAIFSAGALDEQFF
CDR3 DNA: TGCAGTGCCATTTTCAGCGCCGGAGCTCTAGATGAGCAGTTCTTC

J gene: TRBJ2-1
V gene: TRBV7-6
clone size: .
D gene: .
CDR3 protein: CASSRIPGSSYNEQFF
CDR3 DNA: TGTGCCAGCAGCCGAATTCCAGGGAGCTCCTACAATGAGCAGTTCTTC

J gene: TRBJ2-1
V gene: TRBV29-1
clone size: .
D gene: .
CDR3 protein: CSGRDFGYHEQFF
CDR3 DNA: TGCAGCGGACGGGACTTCGGTTACCATGAGCAGTTCTTC

J gene: TRBJ1-1
V gene: TRBV5-1
clone size: few
D gene: .
CDR3 protein: CASSFVGGIMNTEAFF
CDR3 DNA: TGCGCCAGCAGCTTCGTAGGCGGGATAATGAACACTGAAGCTTTCTTT

J gene: TRBJ2-1
V gene: TRBV5-8
clone size: .
D gene: .
CDR3 protein: CATGGGSYNEQFF
CDR3 DNA: TGTGCCACCGGGGGAGGCTCCTACAATGAGCAGTTCTTC

J gene: TRBJ2-7
V gene: TRBV3-1
clone size: .
D gene: TRBD2
CDR3 protein: CASSQASGSSYEQYF
CDR3 DNA: TGTGCCAGCAGCCAAGCTAGCGGTAGCTCCTACGAGCAGTACTTC

J gene: TRBJ2-7
V gene: TRBV15
clone size: .
D gene: .
CDR3 protein: CATSRDLGVLQQYF
CDR3 DNA: TGTGCCACCAGCAGAGATCTCGGGGTCTTGCAGCAGTACTTC

J gene: TRBJ2-7
V gene: TRBV9
clone size: few
D gene: .
CDR3 protein: CASSVNTPYEQYF
CDR3 DNA: TGTGCCAGCAGCGTTAATACACCCTACGAGCAGTACTTC

J gene: TRBJ2-1
V gene: TRBV3-1
clone size: .
D gene: .
CDR3 protein: CASSPFSGRGINEQFF
CDR3 DNA: TGTGCCAGCAGCCCTTTTTCAGGGAGGGGGATAAATGAGCAGTTCTTC

J gene: TRBJ2-7
V gene: TRBV7-9
clone size: few
D gene: .
CDR3 protein: CASSLGTGEYEQYF
CDR3 DNA: TGTGCCAGCAGCTTAGGGACGGGAGAATACGAGCAGTACTTC

J gene: TRBJ2-5
V gene: TRBV7-2
clone size: many
D gene: TRBD2
CDR3 protein: CASIAGLQETQYF
CDR3 DNA: TGTGCCAGCATAGCGGGCTTGCAAGAGACCCAGTACTTC

J gene: TRBJ2-4
V gene: TRBV20-1
clone size: once
D gene: TRBD2
CDR3 protein: CSARSRGGRYIQYF
CDR3 DNA: TGCAGTGCTAGGTCGCGGGGGGGCCGGTACATTCAGTACTTC

J gene: TRBJ1-2
V gene: TRBV11-2
clone size: many
D gene: .
CDR3 protein: CASSAGEGYGYTF
CDR3 DNA: TGTGCCAGCAGCGCAGGGGAGGGCTATGGCTACACCTTC

J gene: TRBJ1-4
V gene: TRBV5-4
clone size: .
D gene: .
CDR3 protein: CASSLAGGKLFF
CDR3 DNA: TGTGCCAGCAGCTTAGCCGGTGGGAAACTGTTTTTT

J gene: TRBJ2-7
V gene: TRBV18
clone size: few
D gene: .
CDR3 protein: CASSVQEEGYEQYF
CDR3 DNA: TGTGCCAGCTCAGTACAGGAGGAAGGCTACGAGCAGTACTTC

J gene: TRBJ2-5
V gene: TRBV7-9
clone size: few
D gene: .
CDR3 protein: CASSLVPYQETQYF
CDR3 DNA: TGTGCCAGCAGCTTAGTACCGTACCAAGAGACCCAGTACTTC

J gene: TRBJ1-6
V gene: TRBV7-3
clone size: .
D gene: .
CDR3 protein: CASSAGTVTSPLHF
CDR3 DNA: TGTGCCAGCAGCGCCGGGACGGTCACTTCACCCCTCCACTTT

J gene: TRBJ2-7
V gene: TRBV5-1
clone size: few
D gene: .
CDR3 protein: CASSSDYGHEQYF
CDR3 DNA: TGCGCCAGCAGCTCGGACTACGGGCACGAGCAGTACTTC

J gene: TRBJ2-2
V gene: TRBV7-7
clone size: few
D gene: .
CDR3 protein: CASSAQTTGELFF
CDR3 DNA: TGTGCCAGCAGCGCGCAAACTACCGGGGAGCTGTTTTTT

J gene: TRBJ1-1
V gene: TRBV19
clone size: .
D gene: .
CDR3 protein: CASTSWGNTEAFF
CDR3 DNA: TGTGCCAGTACCTCATGGGGGAACACTGAAGCTTTCTTT

J gene: TRBJ2-1
V gene: TRBV5-6
clone size: few
D gene: TRBD2
CDR3 protein: CASSWGGTSLGEQFF
CDR3 DNA: TGTGCCAGCAGCTGGGGCGGGACTAGCTTGGGTGAGCAGTTCTTC

J gene: TRBJ1-5
V gene: TRBV6-5
clone size: .
D gene: .
CDR3 protein: CASSYSPGLNQPQHF
CDR3 DNA: TGTGCCAGCAGTTACTCCCCAGGGCTGAATCAGCCCCAGCATTTT

J gene: TRBJ2-3
V gene: TRBV11-2
clone size: .
D gene: .
CDR3 protein: CASTNRRRFGASTDTQYF
CDR3 DNA: TGTGCCAGCACCAATCGTCGGAGGTTTGGCGCTAGCACAGATACGCAGTATTTT

J gene: TRBJ2-7
V gene: TRBV6-1
clone size: few
D gene: TRBD1
CDR3 protein: CASKPPGQSYEQYF
CDR3 DNA: TGTGCCAGCAAACCCCCGGGACAGTCCTACGAGCAGTACTTC

J gene: TRBJ2-5
V gene: TRBV7-4
clone size: many
D gene: .
CDR3 protein: CASSLVVLGETQYF
CDR3 DNA: TGTGCCAGCAGCTTAGTGGTCCTCGGCGAGACCCAGTACTTC

J gene: TRBJ1-1
V gene: TRBV20-1
clone size: few
D gene: .
CDR3 protein: CSAAQTGTEAFF
CDR3 DNA: TGCAGTGCCGCACAGACGGGCACTGAAGCTTTCTTT

J gene: TRBJ2-7
V gene: TRBV12-3/TRBV12-4
clone size: .
D gene: .
CDR3 protein: CASSLQGAYYEQYF
CDR3 DNA: TGTGCCAGCAGTTTACAAGGCGCCTACTACGAGCAGTACTTC

J gene: TRBJ2-7
V gene: TRBV7-8
clone size: .
D gene: TRBD2
CDR3 protein: CASSWTSAYEQYF
CDR3 DNA: TGTGCCAGCAGCTGGACTAGCGCATACGAGCAGTACTTC

J gene: TRBJ1-1
V gene: TRBV7-8
clone size: .
D gene: .
CDR3 protein: CASSLEGRADTEAFF
CDR3 DNA: TGTGCCAGCAGCTTAGAAGGCAGGGCGGACACTGAAGCTTTCTTT